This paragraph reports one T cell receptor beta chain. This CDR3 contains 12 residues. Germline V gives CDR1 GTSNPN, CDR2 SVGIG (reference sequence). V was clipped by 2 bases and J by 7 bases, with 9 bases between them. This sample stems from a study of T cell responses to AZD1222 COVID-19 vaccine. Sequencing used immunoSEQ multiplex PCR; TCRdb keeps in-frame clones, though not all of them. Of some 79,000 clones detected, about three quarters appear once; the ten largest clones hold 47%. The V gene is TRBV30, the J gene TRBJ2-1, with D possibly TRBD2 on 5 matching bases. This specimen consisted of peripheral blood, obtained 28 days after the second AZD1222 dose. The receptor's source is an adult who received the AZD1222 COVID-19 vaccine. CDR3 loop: CAWSNGNNEQFF. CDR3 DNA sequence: TGTGCCTGGAGTAACGGGAATAATGAGCAGTTCTTC.